This T cell receptor (beta chain) was obtained from a study of cytomegalovirus exposure and HLA in healthy donors. 60 Vbeta and 13 Jbeta primers were used in PCR. TCRdb keeps only in-frame clones here, not all; method: immunoSEQ multiplex PCR. The sample has around 130,000 clones, approximately 78% seen once. The material sequenced was PBMCs. This TCR derives from a woman aged 40 to 49 in good health and CMV-seropositive.

CDR3 DNA: TGCGCCAGCAGTGAGTCGATTCAACCCGCGGAGACCCAGTACTTC. This sequence encodes CASSESIQPAETQYF. The chain links TRBV10-1 to TRBJ2-5; no clear D gene. The V end lost 0 bases, the J end lost 5 bases, and 13 bases lay between the germline ends. The V gene's germline CDR1 is WNHNN and CDR2 SYGVQD (reference sequence). The CDR3 is 15 residues long.